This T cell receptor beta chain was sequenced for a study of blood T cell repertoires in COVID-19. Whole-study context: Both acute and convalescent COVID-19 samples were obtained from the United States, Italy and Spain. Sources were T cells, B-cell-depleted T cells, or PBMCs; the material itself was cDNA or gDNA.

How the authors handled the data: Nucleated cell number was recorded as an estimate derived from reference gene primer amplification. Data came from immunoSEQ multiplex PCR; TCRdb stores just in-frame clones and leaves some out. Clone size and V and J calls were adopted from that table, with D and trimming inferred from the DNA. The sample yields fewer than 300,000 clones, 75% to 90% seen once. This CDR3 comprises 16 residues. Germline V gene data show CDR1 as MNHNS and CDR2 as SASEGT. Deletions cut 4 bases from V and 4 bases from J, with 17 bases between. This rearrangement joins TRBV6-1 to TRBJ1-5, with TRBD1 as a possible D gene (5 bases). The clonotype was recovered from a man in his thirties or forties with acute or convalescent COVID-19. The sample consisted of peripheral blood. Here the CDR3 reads CASSGEHRGTNQPQHF. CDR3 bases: TGTGCCAGCAGTGGAGAACACCGGGGGACGAATCAGCCCCAGCATTTT.